Following are 25 T cell receptor beta chains from one sample sequenced in a study of Ad26.COV2.S vaccination and SARS-CoV-2 variants. The treatment: some 19 received Ad26.COV2.S at low or high dose, single or two shots; 5 received placebo; per-sample allocation not given. All samples were drawn on day 63, counting from the first vaccine or placebo injection. The assay was immunoSEQ multiplex PCR, and TCRdb's table has in-frame clones only and misses some. The sample holds hundreds of thousands of clones, around 87% seen once. The starting material was peripheral blood, obtained in a trial of Ad26.COV2.S vaccine versus placebo. The receptors shown here come from a person between 18 and 60 years old who received the Ad26.COV2.S COVID-19 vaccine or a placebo.

V and J are TRBV5-6 and TRBJ1-4; maybe TRBD1 (6 bases). V shed 4 bases and J shed 8 bases, with 18 bases lying between them. The CDR3 is made up of 15 amino acids. Germline V gene sequence: CDR1 SGHDT, CDR2 YYEEEE. The CDR3 is CASSLLQGRGEKLFF. CDR3 DNA sequence: TGTGCCAGCAGCCTGTTACAGGGCCGTGGGGAAAAACTGTTTTTT.

Here the CDR3 DNA reads TGCGCCAGCAGCTTGGTCCCCAGGGCCTACGAGCAGTACTTC. Its protein is CASSLVPRAYEQYF. The chain uses TRBV5-1 and TRBJ2-7; a possible D gene is TRBD1 (5 bases). The CDR3 has 14 amino acids. Trimming stripped 0 bases from V and 2 bases from J, with 9 bases between. Germline V CDR1 and CDR2: SGHRS, YFSETQ.

The chain links TRBV19 to TRBJ1-2, with D perhaps matching TRBD1 (5 bases). Trimming shortened V by 6 bases and J by 4 bases, and 12 bases separated the two germline ends. Germline CDR1 is LNHDA and CDR2 is SQIVND (reference sequence). The CDR3 has 13 amino acids. The CDR3 DNA is TGTGCCAGTAGCCAGACAGAGTCCTATGGCTACACCTTC. The encoded protein is CASSQTESYGYTF.

The chain couples TRBV4-1 to TRBJ2-7; the match to TRBD2 covers 7 bases. Per germline, CDR1 MGHRA and CDR2 YSYEKL. CDR3 length equals 15 residues. Trimming removed 4 bases from V and 3 bases from J; junction bases left unmatched: 9. The CDR3 coding sequence is TGCGCCAGCAGCCCATTAAGCGGGAAGTTCTACGAGCAGTACTTC. Translating it yields CASSPLSGKFYEQYF.

The chain couples TRBV7-8 to TRBJ2-3, with no clear D. The V end was cut by 6 bases, the J end by 2 bases, with 9 bases between. The CDR3 consists of 13 residues. CDR1 is SGHVS, CDR2 FQNEAQ, per germline. The CDR3 DNA follows: TGTGCCAGCAGGCAGATTTCCACAGATACGCAGTATTTT. Amino acid sequence: CASRQISTDTQYF.

The chain combines TRBV3-1 (or the pseudogene TRBV3-2) with TRBJ1-1; D is uncertain. Trimming cost V 1 base and J 7 bases, with 16 bases left between them. The CDR3 length is 15 residues. The V gene's germline CDR1 is LGHDT and CDR2 YNNKEL (reference sequence). CDR3 region: CASSQAPRPPGEAFF. CDR3 bases: TGTGCCAGCAGCCAAGCCCCTCGACCTCCAGGTGAAGCTTTCTTT.

The V and J genes are TRBV11-1 and TRBJ2-7; 13 positions match TRBD2. J lost 1 base, V lost 5 bases, and 2 bases had no gene match. The germline CDR1 and CDR2 sequences are SGHAT and FQDESV (reference sequence). This CDR3 is 15 amino acids long. CDR3 sequence (DNA): TGTGCCAGCAGCCGGACTAGCGGGGGTTCCTACGAGCAGTACTTC. Its translation: CASSRTSGGSYEQYF.

A single count supports this clone. The gene calls are TRBV6-5 and TRBJ2-5; no definite D call. CDR3 length equals 15 residues. V lost 0 bases to trimming and J lost 1 base, with 9 bases between them. Germline lookup yields CDR1 MNHEY and CDR2 SVGAGI. This chain's CDR3 is CASSYSGRLQETQYF. The DNA of the CDR3 is TGTGCCAGCAGTTACTCGGGTCGACTCCAAGAGACCCAGTACTTC.

The rearrangement links TRBV6-1 to TRBJ1-6; TRBD1 is a possible D gene (6 bases). Between the trimmed V and J ends, which lost 4 bases and 6 bases, there was a span of 19 bases. CDR1 MNHNS and CDR2 SASEGT come from the germline V gene. CDR3 length equals 17 residues. CDR3 protein: CASSGWGGRPFNSPLHF. The CDR3 nucleotides are TGTGCCAGCAGTGGTTGGGGGGGCCGACCTTTTAATTCACCCCTCCACTTT.

V gene TRBV10-3 combines with J gene TRBJ1-1, with D tentatively TRBD1 (5 bases). Trimming shortened V by 0 bases and J by 4 bases, and 9 bases separated the two germline ends. The V gene's germline CDR1 is ENHRY and CDR2 SYGVKD. The CDR3 covers 14 residues. In DNA, the CDR3 is TGTGCCATCAGTGAGTCGGGGCAGGCCACTGAAGCTTTCTTT. Translating gives CAISESGQATEAFF.

This clone was detected only once. The V and J genes are TRBV5-1 and TRBJ2-5, with a weak D call TRBD2 (7 bases). The CDR3 has 15 residues. Trimming took off 4 bases at V and 1 base at J, with 14 bases between the two ends. Germline values: CDR1 SGHRS, CDR2 YFSETQ. The CDR3 region is CASSPDGGAQETQYF. The CDR3 nucleotides are TGCGCCAGCAGCCCGGATGGGGGGGCCCAAGAGACCCAGTACTTC.

The chain couples TRBV6-5 to TRBJ2-5; D is unclear. CDR3 length equals 15 residues. CDR1 MNHEY and CDR2 SVGAGI come from the germline V gene. V lost 6 bases, J lost 5 bases, and 19 bases lay in between. CDR3 residues: CASSVAGLVWETQYF. In DNA form, the CDR3 reads TGTGCCAGCAGCGTAGCTGGGTTAGTGTGGGAGACCCAGTACTTC.

This chain uses TRBV3-1 (or the pseudogene TRBV3-2) with TRBJ1-2, with D unclear. In germline, CDR1 is LGHDT, CDR2 YNNKEL (reference sequence). The V end lost 1 base, the J end lost 5 bases, and 17 bases lay between the germline ends. The CDR3 covers 16 residues. The CDR3 is CASSQVGVLLPYGYTF. The CDR3 bases are TGTGCCAGCAGCCAAGTCGGGGTGCTGCTTCCTTATGGCTACACCTTC.

In DNA, the CDR3 is TGTGCCAGTAGTATAGACCCCTCAGGGTTGGATGAAAAACTGTTTTTT. It codes for CASSIDPSGLDEKLFF. This chain uses TRBV19 with TRBJ1-4; tentatively, D is TRBD1 (5 bases). This CDR3 is 16 amino acids long. The germline V and J ends were trimmed by 0 bases and 6 bases, with 14 bases remaining between them. Germline CDR1 is LNHDA and CDR2 is SQIVND (reference sequence). The whole variable domain, filled in from reference TRBV19 and TRBJ1-4, reads DGGITQSPKYLFRKEGQNVTLSCEQNLNHDAMYWYRQDPGQGLRLIYYSQIVNDFQKGDIAEGYSVSREKKESFPLTVTSAQKNPTAFYLCASSIDPSGLDEKLFFGSGTQLSVL.

The V call is TRBV5-8, the J call TRBJ1-2; D is possibly TRBD1 (5 bases). This CDR3 is 11 amino acids long. Germline V CDR1 and CDR2: SGHTS, YDEGEE. The V end was cut by 9 bases, the J end by 7 bases, with 13 bases between. The CDR3 bases are TGTGCCACCCCTGACAGCGCTGGCTACACCTTC. Residues: CATPDSAGYTF.

V gene TRBV12-3 or TRBV12-4 combines with J gene TRBJ2-2; D remains unclear. The CDR3 is 13 residues long. V lost 5 bases to trimming and J lost 4 bases, with 8 bases between them. The CDR3 spells CASSPGSTGELFF. The CDR3 bases are TGTGCCAGCAGTCCGGGCAGCACCGGGGAGCTGTTTTTT.

The genes are TRBV7-6 and TRBJ2-3; possible D gene TRBD2, 7 bases. The CDR3 has 15 amino acids. V dropped 7 bases and J dropped 3 bases, with 17 bases sitting between them. Germline CDR1 reads SGHVS; CDR2 reads FNYEAQ. Here the CDR3 reads CASNQLGGGTDTQYF. The CDR3 DNA follows: TGTGCCAGCAACCAACTAGGGGGAGGGACAGATACGCAGTATTTT.

V gene TRBV15 combines with J gene TRBJ1-4; tentative D call: TRBD1 (5 bases). CDR1 is LNHNV, CDR2 YYDKDF, per germline (reference sequence). The CDR3 extends over 14 amino acids. V shed 0 bases and J shed 8 bases, with 10 bases lying between them. The CDR3: CATSRDLGEEKLFF. The CDR3 DNA reads TGTGCCACCAGCAGAGATTTGGGGGAGGAAAAACTGTTTTTT.

The rearrangement joins TRBV19 to TRBJ2-7; D possibly uses TRBD1 or TRBD2 (5 bases each). The CDR3 is 15 amino acids. In germline, CDR1 is LNHDA, CDR2 SQIVND (reference sequence). Between the trimmed V and J ends, which lost 6 bases and 5 bases, there was a span of 20 bases. The CDR3 loop is CASSRSEGRVNEQYF. In nucleotides, the CDR3 is TGTGCCAGTAGCCGGAGTGAGGGGCGCGTCAACGAGCAGTACTTC.

The V call is TRBV3-1 (or the pseudogene TRBV3-2), the J call TRBJ1-1; no clear D gene. The V gene lost 2 bases and the J gene lost 1 base, with 11 bases spanning the gap. CDR3 length equals 15 residues. The germline gives CDR1 LGHDT, CDR2 YNNKEL (reference sequence). The CDR3 nucleotides are TGTGCCAGCAGCCAACGGGCGGGGAGGAACACTGAAGCTTTCTTT. Encoded protein: CASSQRAGRNTEAFF.

The gene calls are TRBV5-1 and TRBJ1-4; possibly TRBD1 for D (5 bases). This CDR3 is built from 15 residues. The V gene lost 4 bases and the J gene lost 7 bases, with 17 bases spanning the gap. Germline V gives CDR1 SGHRS, CDR2 YFSETQ. Here the CDR3 DNA reads TGCGCCAGCAGCCCCCCGGGGGACGAGGGTGAAAAACTGTTTTTT. Amino acid sequence: CASSPPGDEGEKLFF.

The J gene is TRBJ1-1, the V gene TRBV30; D gene uncertain. The ends were cut back, 6 bases at V and 3 bases at J, with 14 bases in the middle. The germline V gene has CDR1 GTSNPN and CDR2 SVGIG (reference sequence). The CDR3 has 13 residues. This CDR3 reads CACPGSTYTEAFF. CDR3 sequence (DNA): TGTGCCTGCCCGGGGTCGACCTACACTGAAGCTTTCTTT. Supplemented by reference TRBV30 and TRBJ1-1, the full variable domain reads SQTIHQWPATLVQPVGSPLSLECTVEGTSNPNLYWYRQAAGRGLQLLFYSVGIGQISSEVPQNLSASRPQDRQFILSSKKLLLSDSGFYLCACPGSTYTEAFFGQGTRLTVV.

V gene TRBV5-6 combines with J gene TRBJ2-1; 7 bases agree with TRBD1. The germline CDR1 and CDR2 sequences are SGHDT and YYEEEE. V was pared by 5 bases and J by 5 bases, with 4 bases of the junction left unmatched. The CDR3 loop spans 13 amino acids. CDR3 sequence: CASRDTGDNEQFF. As DNA, the CDR3 is TGTGCCAGCAGGGACACAGGGGACAATGAGCAGTTCTTC.

Only a few counts were recorded for this clone. V usage is TRBV6-5 and J usage is TRBJ1-1; the D gene is possibly TRBD1 (5 bases). V was cut by 8 bases and J by 2 bases, with 9 bases left in between. Germline lookup yields CDR1 MNHEY and CDR2 SVGAGI. The CDR3 loop spans 12 amino acids. The CDR3: CASEGTNTEAFF. The CDR3 DNA follows: TGTGCCAGCGAGGGGACCAACACTGAAGCTTTCTTT.

The V and J genes are TRBV27 and TRBJ2-2, with 7 bases that match TRBD2. There are 15 residues in the CDR3. V was clipped by 3 bases and J by 3 bases; unmatched bases: 4. The V gene's germline CDR1 is MNHEY and CDR2 SMNVEV (reference sequence). CDR3 bases: TGTGCCAGCAGTTTGGCGGGGGACGACACCGGGGAGCTGTTTTTT. The encoded protein is CASSLAGDDTGELFF.